This T cell receptor (beta chain) was retrieved from a study of T cell changes during pregnancy in multiple sclerosis (dated by TCRdb to the late 2010s). For the study in its entirety: Changes in the T cell repertoire over the course of pregnancy were examined in this study in women with multiple sclerosis.

This clone has only one observation. Its antigen is not yet known. No base qualities exist here, and no much larger clone lies one base off it. The library was obtained by the immunoSEQ multiplex PCR assay. The table comes from immuneACCESS by way of TCRdb, which keeps in-frame sequences with V and J called. Part of the clones is missing from these tables; in studies checked, under half for an unresolved V gene and the rest for unknown reasons. The sample records tens of thousands of clones, 85% to 90% of which are singletons. The top ten clonotypes cover about 0.7% of the sample. The CDR3 spans 14 residues, from the cysteine through the phenylalanine. Left in the record is the CDR3 DNA by itself, 42 bases read in frame from the first base. From the germline V gene, CDR1 is KGHSH and CDR2 is LQKENI. Trimming removed 4 bases from V and 5 bases from J, leaving 14 bases between the germline ends.

This receptor was identified in a female donor in good health, enrolled as a control in a pregnancy study. The sample was CD4+ T cells from peripheral blood mononuclear cells, taken in the first trimester of pregnancy. In this chain, TRBV18 is recombined with TRBJ2-5; the D segment could be TRBD2, given 6 matching bases. CDR3 reads: CASSRGLMGETQYF. The nucleotide sequence is TGTGCCAGCTCACGGGGACTGATGGGCGAGACCCAGTACTTC.